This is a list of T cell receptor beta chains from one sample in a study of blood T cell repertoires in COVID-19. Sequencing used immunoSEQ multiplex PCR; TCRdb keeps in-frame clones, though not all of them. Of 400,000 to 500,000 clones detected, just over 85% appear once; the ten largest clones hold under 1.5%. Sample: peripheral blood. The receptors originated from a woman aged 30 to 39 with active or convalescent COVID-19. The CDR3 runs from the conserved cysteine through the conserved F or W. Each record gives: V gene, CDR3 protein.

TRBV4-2	CASSLAPDQETQYF
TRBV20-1	CSGVMNTEAFF
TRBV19	CASSPDRVGGRTEAFF
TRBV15	CATSPSLSVFGQDGYTF
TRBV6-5	CASSPGGARQPQHF
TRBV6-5	CASTTLGRGAGILTF
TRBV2	CASSSGLGEQYF
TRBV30	CAWSVLGGDTEAFF
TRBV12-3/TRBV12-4	CASRSGSSYEQYF
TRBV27	CASSLRAVISTEAFF
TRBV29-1	CSNGQAGYNEQFF
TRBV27	CASSRGGSNQPQHF
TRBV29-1	CSVAGGAWTEAFF
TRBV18	CASSPNIDALGDRGLYEQYF
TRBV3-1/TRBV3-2	CASSQGLRASGSPLHF
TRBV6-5	CASLGTGSFLSEAFF
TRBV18	CASSRQGAGGIEQFF
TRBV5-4	CASSLGGWTSGRDNEQFF
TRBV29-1	CSALAGIHTDTQYF
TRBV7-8	CASTRTSGSQETQYF
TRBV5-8	CASRPGQGAGEQFF
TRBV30	CAWMVPELYSNQPQHF
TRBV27	CASSGASGYTF
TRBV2	CASRDRLNYGYTF
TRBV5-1	CASSLEPSGRYNEQFF
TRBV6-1	CASSESSTYYEQYF
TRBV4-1	CASSHEDREETQYF
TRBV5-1	CASSSLAGGQETQYF